This TCR beta chain was obtained from a study of control samples from healthy donors and cancer patients. Assay used: immunoSEQ multiplex PCR; TCRdb lists only in-frame clones, some missing. This sample carries approximately 120,000 clones, around 86% of them seen once, and the ten largest clones take around 9.4%. CDR3 length: 14 residues. CDR1 is SGHNT and CDR2 is YENEEA in the germline V gene. V trimming: 5 bases; J trimming: 4 bases; junction bases outside the gene matches: 8. This chain uses TRBV11-3 with TRBJ2-7; TRBD1 agrees at 7 bases. The sequenced material came from blood. The TCR sequence derives from a man aged 40-49 years in good health. In DNA form, the CDR3 reads TGTGCCAGCAGCATTAGGGGGCCGTTATACGAGCAGTACTTC. Amino acid sequence: CASSIRGPLYEQYF.